Listed here are 13 T cell receptor beta chains from one sample, sequenced in a study of blood T cell repertoires in COVID-19. The data were produced by immunoSEQ multiplex PCR, yet TCRdb's version contains in-frame clones alone and is incomplete. In the table there are 95,000 to 150,000 clones, roughly 87% of which are singletons. The sequenced sample consisted of peripheral blood. Every receptor here comes from an elderly man with acute or convalescent COVID-19.

The rearrangement uses TRBV28 and TRBJ1-1, with D possibly being TRBD1 (5 bases). The CDR3 runs 16 residues. CDR1 and CDR2 (germline): MDHEN, SYDVKM. The ends were cut back, 5 bases at V and 6 bases at J, with 22 bases in the middle. The CDR3 sequence is CASSTIYPSGGAEAFF. As DNA, the CDR3 is TGTGCCAGCAGTACTATATACCCCAGCGGGGGGGCTGAAGCTTTCTTT.

Here the CDR3 reads CASSSQILAGGTEQYF. The CDR3 DNA is TGTGCCAGCAGCTCCCAAATACTAGCGGGAGGAACCGAGCAGTACTTC. The chain couples TRBV5-4 to TRBJ2-7; TRBD2 matches at 12 bases. CDR1 and CDR2 (germline): SGHNT, YYREEE (reference sequence). V trimming: 3 bases; J trimming: 6 bases; junction bases outside the gene matches: 10. This CDR3 is 16 amino acids long.

This CDR3 is CASSFRTGGGSAELFF. The CDR3 DNA sequence: TGTGCCAGCAGCTTTCGTACAGGGGGCGGTTCGGCGGAGCTGTTTTTT. This chain connects TRBV5-5 to TRBJ2-2; TRBD1 matches at 9 bases. The germline gives CDR1 SGHKS, CDR2 YYEKEE (reference sequence). After removal of 2 bases from V and 10 bases from J, the junction contained 12 bases not matched to a gene. The CDR3 covers 16 residues.

The rearrangement joins TRBV4-1 to TRBJ2-5, with D perhaps matching TRBD2 (5 bases). V was pared by 0 bases and J by 7 bases, with 15 bases between. This CDR3 has 15 amino acids. Germline CDR1 and CDR2: MGHRA and YSYEKL. The CDR3 nucleotides are TGCGCCAGCAGCCAAGAACAACGGCGTGAGGGGACCCAGTACTTC. Its protein product is CASSQEQRREGTQYF.

This sequence joins TRBV15 and TRBJ1-4; D gene ambiguous. From germline, CDR1 is LNHNV and CDR2 YYDKDF (reference sequence). CDR3 length: 15 residues. The V end lost 1 base, the J end lost 6 bases, and 12 bases lay between the germline ends. This chain's CDR3 is CATSRVAGWDEKLFF. In nucleotides, the CDR3 is TGTGCCACCAGCAGAGTTGCGGGGTGGGATGAAAAACTGTTTTTT.

J is TRBJ1-1 and V is TRBV5-1; 7 positions match TRBD1. The length of the CDR3 is 13 residues. The germline V gene encodes CDR1 SGHRS and CDR2 YFSETQ. Trimming at V came to 5 bases and at J to 11 bases, leaving 12 bases not matched to a gene. CDR3 coding DNA: TGCGCCAGCAGTTTGAGACAGGGAACCGAGGCTTTCTTT. Residues: CASSLRQGTEAFF.

The V and J genes are TRBV19 and TRBJ2-2; TRBD1 matches at 8 bases. V trimming: 5 bases; J trimming: 1 base; junction bases outside the gene matches: 0. Germline CDR1 reads LNHDA; CDR2 reads SQIVND (reference sequence). The CDR3 consists of 14 residues. The CDR3 bases are TGTGCCAGTAGTGGGACAGGGAACACCGGGGAGCTGTTTTTT. This gives the protein CASSGTGNTGELFF.

This chain uses TRBV19 with TRBJ1-2, with a weak D call TRBD1 (6 bases). The CDR3 is 13 residues long. Trimming stripped 1 base from V and 8 bases from J, with 11 bases between. CDR1 and CDR2 from the germline V gene are LNHDA and SQIVND (reference sequence). This CDR3 reads CASSIGTELGYTF. CDR3 nucleotides: TGTGCCAGTAGTATAGGGACAGAGCTGGGCTACACCTTC.

This clone has a single count. This chain joins TRBV2 and TRBJ1-5, with 7 bases that match TRBD1. The V segment lost 7 bases and the J segment 0 bases; nucleotides outside the gene matches: 12. The CDR3 is 17 amino acids. From germline, CDR1 is SNHLY and CDR2 FYNNEI. The DNA for the CDR3 is TGTGCCAGCAATACCGGGACAGAAAATTATAGCAATCAGCCCCAGCATTTT. Residues: CASNTGTENYSNQPQHF.

The genes are TRBV7-2 and TRBJ1-4, with 8 nucleotides matching TRBD1. The CDR3 length is 15 residues. CDR1 and CDR2 from the germline V gene are SGHTA and FQGNSA. The V and J ends lost 1 base and 7 bases, in that order; junction bases with no gene match: 5. CDR3 amino acids: CASSLDRRGREKLFF. CDR3 bases: TGTGCCAGCAGCTTAGACCGCAGGGGGCGTGAAAAACTGTTTTTT.

This clone has just a few counts. V usage is TRBV27 and J usage is TRBJ1-5, with D perhaps TRBD1 (5 bases). V was clipped by 0 bases and J by 6 bases, with 9 bases between them. The CDR3 contains 14 residues. Per the germline V gene, CDR1 is MNHEY and CDR2 is SMNVEV (reference sequence). The CDR3 bases are TGTGCCAGCAGTTTATCAGGGGTTGGTCAGCCCCAGCATTTT. Its translation is CASSLSGVGQPQHF.

The chain joins TRBV27 to TRBJ2-1; 7 bases map to TRBD1. Per germline, CDR1 MNHEY and CDR2 SMNVEV (reference sequence). Trimming cost V 4 bases and J 0 bases; bases outside gene matches: 0. The length of the CDR3 is 14 residues. The CDR3 DNA reads TGTGCCAGCAGTTGGACAGGCTCCTACAATGAGCAGTTCTTC. The encoded protein is CASSWTGSYNEQFF.

About this clone itself: Other DNA sequences within the sample encode an identical CDR3. This chain uses TRBV19 with TRBJ2-7; a possible D gene is TRBD2 (6 bases). V lost 1 base and J lost 7, with 11 bases in between. Germline V gene sequence: CDR1 LNHDA, CDR2 SQIVND (reference sequence). The CDR3 spans 13 residues. CDR3 nucleotide sequence: TGTGCCAGTAGTATAGGGGCGGGGCGGGAGCAGTACTTC. Its protein is CASSIGAGREQYF.